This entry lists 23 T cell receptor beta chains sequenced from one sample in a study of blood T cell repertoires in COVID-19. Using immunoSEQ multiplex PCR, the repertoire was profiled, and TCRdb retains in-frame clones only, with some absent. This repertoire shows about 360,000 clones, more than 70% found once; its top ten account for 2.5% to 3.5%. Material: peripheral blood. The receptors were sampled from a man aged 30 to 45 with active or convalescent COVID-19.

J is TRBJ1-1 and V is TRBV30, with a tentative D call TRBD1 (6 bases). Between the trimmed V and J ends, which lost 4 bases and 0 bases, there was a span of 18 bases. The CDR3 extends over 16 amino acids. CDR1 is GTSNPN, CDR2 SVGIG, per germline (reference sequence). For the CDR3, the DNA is TGTGCCTGGACGAAGTTCGGGGGGCTGGTGAACACTGAAGCTTTCTTT. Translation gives CAWTKFGGLVNTEAFF.

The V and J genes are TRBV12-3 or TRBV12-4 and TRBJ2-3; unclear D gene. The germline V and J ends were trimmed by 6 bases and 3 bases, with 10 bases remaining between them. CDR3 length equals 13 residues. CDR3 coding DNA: TGTGCCAGCAGACCTACGGGTACAGATACGCAGTATTTT. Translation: CASRPTGTDTQYF.

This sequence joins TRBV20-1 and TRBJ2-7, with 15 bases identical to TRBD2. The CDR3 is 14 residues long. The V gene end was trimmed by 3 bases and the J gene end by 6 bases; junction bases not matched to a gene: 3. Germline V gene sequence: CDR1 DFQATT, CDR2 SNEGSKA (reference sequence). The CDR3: CSASRTSGRGEQYF. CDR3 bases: TGCAGTGCTAGTCGGACTAGCGGGAGGGGCGAGCAGTACTTC.

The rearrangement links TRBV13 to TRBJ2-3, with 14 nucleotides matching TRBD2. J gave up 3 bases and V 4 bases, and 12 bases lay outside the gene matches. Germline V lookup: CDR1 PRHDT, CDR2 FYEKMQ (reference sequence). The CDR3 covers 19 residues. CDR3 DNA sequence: TGTGCCAGCAGCTCGCCGGGACTAGCGGGAGAGCCCCAGACAGATACGCAGTATTTT. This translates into CASSSPGLAGEPQTDTQYF.

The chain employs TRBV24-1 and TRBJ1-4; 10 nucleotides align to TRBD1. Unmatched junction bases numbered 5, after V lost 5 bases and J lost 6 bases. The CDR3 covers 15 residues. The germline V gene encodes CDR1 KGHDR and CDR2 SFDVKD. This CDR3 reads CATSGSGTGDEKLFF. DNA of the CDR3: TGTGCCACCAGTGGCTCCGGGACAGGGGATGAAAAACTGTTTTTT.

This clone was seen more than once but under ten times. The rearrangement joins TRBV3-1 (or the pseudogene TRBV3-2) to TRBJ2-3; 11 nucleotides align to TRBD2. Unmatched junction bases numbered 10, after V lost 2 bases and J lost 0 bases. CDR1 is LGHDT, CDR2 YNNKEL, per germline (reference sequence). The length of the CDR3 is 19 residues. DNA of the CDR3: TGTGCCAGCAGCCAAACCGCGACCGGGACTAGCGGAAGCACAGATACGCAGTATTTT. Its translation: CASSQTATGTSGSTDTQYF.

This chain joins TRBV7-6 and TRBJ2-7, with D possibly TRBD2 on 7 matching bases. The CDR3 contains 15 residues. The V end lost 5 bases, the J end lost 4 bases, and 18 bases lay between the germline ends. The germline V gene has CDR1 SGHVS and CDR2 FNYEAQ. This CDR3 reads CASSHQGRGGYEQYF. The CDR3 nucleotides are TGTGCCAGCAGCCACCAGGGTAGGGGGGGTTACGAGCAGTACTTC.

The CDR3 DNA follows: TGTGCCAGCAGCTCAGGTGCTACCAATGAGCAGTTCTTC. Protein product: CASSSGATNEQFF. The chain couples TRBV7-2 to TRBJ2-1, with D hard to call. This CDR3 spans 13 amino acids. The V end lost 4 bases, the J end lost 6 bases, and 10 bases lay between the germline ends. Germline CDR1 is SGHTA and CDR2 is FQGNSA.

The CDR3 DNA reads TGTGCCAGCAGGGGGGGCAGCGGGAGTCGAAAGACCCAGTACTTC. It codes for CASRGGSGSRKTQYF. The chain is built from TRBV28 and TRBJ2-5; 8 positions agree with TRBD2. V lost 6 bases, J lost 6 bases, and 12 bases stayed unmatched. CDR3 length: 15 amino acids. Germline-derived CDR1 and CDR2 are MDHEN and SYDVKM.

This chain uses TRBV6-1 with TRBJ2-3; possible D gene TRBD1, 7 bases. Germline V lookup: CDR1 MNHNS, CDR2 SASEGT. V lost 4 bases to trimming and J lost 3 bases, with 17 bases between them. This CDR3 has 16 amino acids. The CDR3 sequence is CASSVRAGQPTDTQYF. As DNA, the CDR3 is TGTGCCAGCAGTGTTCGGGCGGGACAGCCAACAGATACGCAGTATTTT.

In nucleotides, the CDR3 is TGTGCCAGCAGCCAAGTTTACAGGGGCTCGGGGGGCTACACCTTC. It encodes CASSQVYRGSGGYTF. The chain uses TRBV3-1 (or the pseudogene TRBV3-2) and TRBJ1-2; 7 bases are shared with TRBD1. CDR3 size: 15 residues. Germline CDR1 reads LGHDT; CDR2 reads YNNKEL (reference sequence). V lost 1 base to trimming and J lost 8 bases; unmatched junction nucleotides: 10.

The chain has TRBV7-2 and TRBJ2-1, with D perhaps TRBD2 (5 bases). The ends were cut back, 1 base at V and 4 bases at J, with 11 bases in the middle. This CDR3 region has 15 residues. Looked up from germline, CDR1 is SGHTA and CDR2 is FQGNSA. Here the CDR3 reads CASSLGAGEYNEQFF. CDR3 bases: TGTGCCAGCAGCTTAGGGGCCGGGGAGTACAATGAGCAGTTCTTC.

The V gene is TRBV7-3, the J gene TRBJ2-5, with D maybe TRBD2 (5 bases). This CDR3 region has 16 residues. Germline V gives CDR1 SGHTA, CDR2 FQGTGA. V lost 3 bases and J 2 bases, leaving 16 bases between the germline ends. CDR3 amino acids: CASSFGSRTSQETQYF. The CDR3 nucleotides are TGTGCCAGCAGCTTTGGGAGTCGGACTTCACAAGAGACCCAGTACTTC. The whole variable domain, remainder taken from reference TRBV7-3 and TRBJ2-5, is GAGVSQTPSNKVTEKGKYVELRCDPISGHTALYWYRQSLGQGPEFLIYFQGTGAADDSGLPNDRFFAVRPEGSVSTLKIQRTERGDSAVYLCASSFGSRTSQETQYFGPGTRLLVL.

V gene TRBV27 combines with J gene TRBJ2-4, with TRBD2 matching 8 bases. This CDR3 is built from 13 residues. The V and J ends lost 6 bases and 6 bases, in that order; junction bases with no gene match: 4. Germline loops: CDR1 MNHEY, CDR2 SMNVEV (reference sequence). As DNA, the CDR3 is TGTGCCAGCAGAGGACTAGCTTCAAACATTCAGTACTTC. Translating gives CASRGLASNIQYF.

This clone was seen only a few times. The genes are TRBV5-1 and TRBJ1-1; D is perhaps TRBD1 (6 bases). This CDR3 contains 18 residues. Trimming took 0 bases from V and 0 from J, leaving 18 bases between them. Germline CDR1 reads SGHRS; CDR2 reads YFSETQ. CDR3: CASSLAWAGGLMNTEAFF. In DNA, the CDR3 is TGCGCCAGCAGCTTGGCCTGGGCGGGGGGGCTAATGAACACTGAAGCTTTCTTT.

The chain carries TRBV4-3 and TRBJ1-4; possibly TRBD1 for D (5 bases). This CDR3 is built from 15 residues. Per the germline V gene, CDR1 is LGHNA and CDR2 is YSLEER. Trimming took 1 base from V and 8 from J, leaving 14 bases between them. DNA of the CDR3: TGCGCCAGCAGCCAAGCATTGGGGGGAGAAGAAAAACTGTTTTTT. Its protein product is CASSQALGGEEKLFF.

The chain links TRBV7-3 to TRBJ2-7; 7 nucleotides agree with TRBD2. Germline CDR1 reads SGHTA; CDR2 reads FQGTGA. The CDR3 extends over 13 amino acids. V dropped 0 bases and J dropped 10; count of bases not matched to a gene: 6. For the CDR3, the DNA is TGTGCCAGCAGCTTAACCCCAGGGAGGGAACAGTACTTC. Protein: CASSLTPGREQYF. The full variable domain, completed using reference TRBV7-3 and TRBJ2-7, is GAGVSQTPSNKVTEKGKYVELRCDPISGHTALYWYRQSLGQGPEFLIYFQGTGAADDSGLPNDRFFAVRPEGSVSTLKIQRTERGDSAVYLCASSLTPGREQYFGPGTRLTVT.

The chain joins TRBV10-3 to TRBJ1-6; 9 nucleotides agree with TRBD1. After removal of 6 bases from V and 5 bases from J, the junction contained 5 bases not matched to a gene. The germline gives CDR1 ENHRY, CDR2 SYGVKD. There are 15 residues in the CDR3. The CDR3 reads CAISRQGENNSPLHF. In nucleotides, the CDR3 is TGTGCCATCAGCAGACAGGGGGAGAATAATTCACCCCTCCACTTT.

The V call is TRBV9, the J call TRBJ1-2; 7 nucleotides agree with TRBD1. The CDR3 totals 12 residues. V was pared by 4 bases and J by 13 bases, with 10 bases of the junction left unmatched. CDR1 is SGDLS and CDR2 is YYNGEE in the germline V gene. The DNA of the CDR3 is TGTGCCAGCAGCCTAGGGAGGGGGCAATTCACCTTC. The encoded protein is CASSLGRGQFTF.

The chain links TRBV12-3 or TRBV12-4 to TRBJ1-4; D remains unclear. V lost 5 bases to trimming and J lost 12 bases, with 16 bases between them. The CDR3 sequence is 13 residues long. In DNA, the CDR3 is TGTGCCAGCAGTCAGATGCGGGGTGCGGAACTGTTTTTT. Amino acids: CASSQMRGAELFF.

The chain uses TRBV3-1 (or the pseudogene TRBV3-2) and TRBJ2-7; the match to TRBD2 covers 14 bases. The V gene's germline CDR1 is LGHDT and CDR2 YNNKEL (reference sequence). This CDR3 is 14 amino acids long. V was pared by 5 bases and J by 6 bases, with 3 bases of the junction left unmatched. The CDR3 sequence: CASSGTSGSSEQYF. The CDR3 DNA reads TGTGCCAGCAGCGGGACTAGCGGGAGCTCCGAGCAGTACTTC.

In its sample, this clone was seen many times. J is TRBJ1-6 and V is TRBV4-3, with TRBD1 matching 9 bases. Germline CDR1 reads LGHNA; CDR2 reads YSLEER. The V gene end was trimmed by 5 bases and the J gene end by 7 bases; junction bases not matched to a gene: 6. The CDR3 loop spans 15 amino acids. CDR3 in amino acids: CASSWGDRENSPLHF. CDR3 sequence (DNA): TGCGCCAGCAGCTGGGGGGACAGGGAGAATTCACCCCTCCACTTT.

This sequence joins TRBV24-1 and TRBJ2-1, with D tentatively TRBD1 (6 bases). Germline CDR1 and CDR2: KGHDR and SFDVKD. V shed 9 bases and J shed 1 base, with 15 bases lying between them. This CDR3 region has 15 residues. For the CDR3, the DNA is TGTGCCACCTCACGCCTGGGGGCGTCCTACAATGAGCAGTTCTTC. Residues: CATSRLGASYNEQFF.